This passage covers 6 T cell receptor beta chains from one sample sequenced in a study of T cells in Graves' hyperthyroidism and ophthalmopathy. Amplified TCR beta CDR3 regions derived from RNA transcripts. The study used the HTBI primer set for a first-round RT-PCR of the TCR CDR3. TCRdb re-analysed the multiplex PCR reads in MiXCR, keeping a single row per CDR3 protein. The sample yields a few hundred thousand distinct CDR3 sequences, roughly 17% seen once. The sample taken for sequencing was blood. All receptors derive from a woman aged 50 to 60 with Graves' hyperthyroidism.

This clonotype has more than one count but fewer than ten. One junction end does not reproduce the germline sequence, and a read error may be involved. This sequence joins TRBV28 and TRBJ1-5, with D unclear. The CDR3 covers 16 residues. Germline V gene data show CDR1 as MDHEN and CDR2 as SYDVKM. The CDR3 here is CASSLSAAYSSQPQHF. The DNA for the CDR3 is TGTGCCAGCAGTTTATCGGCCGCCTATAGCAGTCAGCCCCAGCATTTT.

This clonotype was counted a few times. This chain uses TRBV29-1 with TRBJ2-1, with TRBD2 identical over 10 bases. The ends lost 4 bases at V and 8 bases at J; junction bases unmatched: 8. The CDR3 loop spans 14 amino acids. Germline CDR1 is SQVTM and CDR2 is ANQGSEA. CDR3 sequence: CSVAASGRYDEQFF. The CDR3, as DNA: TGCAGCGTTGCGGCTAGCGGGAGATATGATGAGCAGTTCTTC.

This clonotype occurred a few times. V gene TRBV7-8 combines with J gene TRBJ2-5, with D perhaps assigned TRBD1 or TRBD2 (6 bases each). Germline V gives CDR1 SGHVS, CDR2 FQNEAQ. V lost 1 base and J 1 base, leaving 13 bases between the germline ends. There are 16 residues in the CDR3. The CDR3 reads CASSLVGGIGQETQYF. The CDR3 region has the DNA TGTGCCAGCAGCTTAGTAGGGGGGATAGGCCAAGAGACCCAGTACTTC.

This chain links TRBV20-1 with TRBJ1-4; D ambiguous. Trimming removed 3 bases at V and 8 bases at J, with 13 bases between. The germline V gene has CDR1 DFQATT and CDR2 SNEGSKA (reference sequence). The CDR3 contains 13 residues. The chain's CDR3 is CSARSSGREKLFF. The CDR3 nucleotides read TGCAGTGCTAGGTCGTCGGGTCGCGAAAAACTGTTTTTT.

The table lists this clonotype with many counts. The rearrangement uses TRBV30 and TRBJ1-1; D is unclear. The ends were cut back, 2 bases at V and 5 bases at J, with 6 bases in the middle. The CDR3 loop spans 11 amino acids. From germline, CDR1 is GTSNPN and CDR2 SVGIG (reference sequence). DNA for the CDR3: TGTGCCTGGAGTACCGGGACTGAAGCTTTCTTT. This encodes CAWSTGTEAFF.

This clonotype was detected ten times or more. The chain couples TRBV2 to TRBJ1-1; D gene ambiguous. The length of the CDR3 is 12 residues. Germline loops: CDR1 SNHLY, CDR2 FYNNEI. Between the trimmed V and J ends, which lost 5 bases and 5 bases, there was a span of 9 bases. CDR3 amino acids: CASSIQRTEAFF. CDR3 bases: TGTGCCAGCAGTATACAGAGGACTGAAGCTTTCTTT.